This is a list of T cell receptor beta chains from one sample in a study of stem cell transplantation in POMP-related autoinflammatory disease. Some clones are missing from TCRdb's copy, which holds only in-frame ones; the method was immunoSEQ multiplex PCR. Counted here are about 1,100 clones, about 70% occurring once; the ten biggest clones make up around 61%. The sample taken for sequencing was CD8+ T cells from PBMCs. The source is a human donor in good health. CDR3s include the opening cysteine and the closing phenylalanine or tryptophan. The D gene is left open where the match is weak. Clone size is stated in some rows and not others, as once, few, many or a class when expanded.

J: TRBJ2-2
D: .
size: once
V: TRBV27
CDR3: CASSLLAAGELFF
DNA: TGTGCCAGCAGTTTATTGGCAGCCGGGGAGCTGTTTTTT

J: TRBJ2-3
D: .
size: .
V: TRBV7-6
CDR3: CASSQWLGGDTQYF
DNA: TGTGCCAGCAGTCAATGGCTTGGCGGCGATACGCAGTATTTT

J: TRBJ2-3
D: .
size: few
V: TRBV7-7
CDR3: CASSLNDVQYF
DNA: TGTGCCAGCAGCTTAAATGATGTGCAGTATTTT

J: TRBJ2-7
D: TRBD1
size: .
V: TRBV7-8
CDR3: CASSTPVPGQGRSEQYF
DNA: TGTGCCAGCAGCACCCCGGTTCCGGGACAGGGTAGGTCCGAGCAGTACTTC

J: TRBJ2-1
D: TRBD2
size: .
V: TRBV10-3
CDR3: CAISGPLAGAPGGQFF
DNA: TGTGCCATCAGTGGGCCACTAGCGGGAGCTCCAGGTGGGCAGTTCTTC

J: TRBJ2-3
D: TRBD1
size: .
V: TRBV25-1
CDR3: CASSETGGTDTQYF
DNA: TGTGCCAGCAGTGAGACAGGGGGGACAGATACGCAGTATTTT

J: TRBJ1-4
D: .
size: .
V: TRBV29-1
CDR3: CSVVGREGATNEKLFF
DNA: TGCAGCGTTGTTGGCAGGGAAGGAGCAACTAATGAAAAACTGTTTTTT

J: TRBJ2-7
D: .
size: .
V: TRBV6-5
CDR3: CASGVSSYEQYF
DNA: TGTGCCAGCGGCGTCAGCTCCTACGAGCAGTACTTC

J: TRBJ2-1
D: TRBD2
size: .
V: TRBV7-3
CDR3: CASSLEVAGPNEQFF
DNA: TGTGCCAGCAGCTTAGAGGTAGCGGGGCCCAATGAGCAGTTCTTC

J: TRBJ2-7
D: TRBD2
size: .
V: TRBV7-2
CDR3: CASSQAGSGEPYEQYF
DNA: TGTGCCAGCAGCCAAGCTGGTAGCGGGGAGCCCTACGAGCAGTACTTC

J: TRBJ2-7
D: TRBD1
size: once
V: TRBV7-9
CDR3: CASSLGTGLSEQYF
DNA: TGTGCCAGCAGCTTAGGGACAGGGCTATCCGAGCAGTACTTC

J: TRBJ1-1
D: .
size: once
V: TRBV6-1
CDR3: CASSEITGITEAFF
DNA: TGTGCCAGCAGTGAAATTACAGGGATTACTGAAGCTTTCTTT

J: TRBJ2-1
D: TRBD2
size: .
V: TRBV10-1
CDR3: CASSEGLDYNEQFF
DNA: TGCGCCAGCAGTGAGGGACTAGACTACAATGAGCAGTTCTTC

J: TRBJ2-2
D: .
size: .
V: TRBV6-4
CDR3: CASSDRDDGELFF
DNA: TGTGCCAGCAGTGACAGGGACGACGGGGAGCTGTTTTTT

J: TRBJ2-7
D: TRBD2
size: .
V: TRBV27
CDR3: CASSLSEGLNSKQYF
DNA: TGTGCCAGCAGTTTATCGGAGGGACTAAATTCAAAGCAGTACTTC

J: TRBJ2-3
D: .
size: .
V: TRBV6-5
CDR3: CASSYGAGNTDTQYF
DNA: TGTGCCAGCAGTTACGGTGCGGGGAACACAGATACGCAGTATTTT

J: TRBJ2-3
D: .
size: .
V: TRBV4-2
CDR3: CASSQDPWGGAGDTQYF
DNA: TGTGCCAGCAGCCAAGATCCCTGGGGGGGGGCCGGAGATACGCAGTATTTT

J: TRBJ2-7
D: TRBD2
size: .
V: TRBV5-4
CDR3: CASSLFTRTSSYEQYF
DNA: TGTGCCAGCAGCTTGTTCACACGGACTAGCTCTTACGAGCAGTACTTC

J: TRBJ2-7
D: .
size: few
V: TRBV6-1
CDR3: CASSDEGTHYEQYF
DNA: TGTGCCAGCAGTGACGAGGGAACTCACTACGAGCAGTACTTC

J: TRBJ2-7
D: TRBD1
size: .
V: TRBV19
CDR3: CASSTTTGGSYEQYF
DNA: TGTGCCAGTAGTACTACGACAGGGGGCTCCTACGAGCAGTACTTC